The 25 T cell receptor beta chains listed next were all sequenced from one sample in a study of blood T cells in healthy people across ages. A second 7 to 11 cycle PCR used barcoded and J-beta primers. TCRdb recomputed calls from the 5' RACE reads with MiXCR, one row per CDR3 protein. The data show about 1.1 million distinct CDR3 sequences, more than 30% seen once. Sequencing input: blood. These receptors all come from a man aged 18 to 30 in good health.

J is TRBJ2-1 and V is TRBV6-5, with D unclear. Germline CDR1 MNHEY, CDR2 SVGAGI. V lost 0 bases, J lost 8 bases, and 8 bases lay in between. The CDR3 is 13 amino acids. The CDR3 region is CASSYSGIYEQFF. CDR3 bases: TGTGCCAGCAGTTACTCTGGGATCTATGAGCAGTTCTTC.

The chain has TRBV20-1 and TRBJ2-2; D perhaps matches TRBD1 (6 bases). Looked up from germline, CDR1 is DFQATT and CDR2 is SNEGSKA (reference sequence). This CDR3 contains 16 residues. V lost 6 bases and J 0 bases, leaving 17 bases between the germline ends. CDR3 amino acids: CSAPLTGPANTGELFF. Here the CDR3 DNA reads TGCAGTGCCCCCCTAACAGGGCCTGCGAACACCGGGGAGCTGTTTTTT.

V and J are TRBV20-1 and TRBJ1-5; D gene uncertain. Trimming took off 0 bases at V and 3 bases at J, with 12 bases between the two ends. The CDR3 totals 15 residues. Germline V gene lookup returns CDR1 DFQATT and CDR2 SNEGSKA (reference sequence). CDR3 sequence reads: CSARDSATTNQPQHF. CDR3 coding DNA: TGCAGTGCTAGAGATTCCGCGACTACCAATCAGCCCCAGCATTTT.

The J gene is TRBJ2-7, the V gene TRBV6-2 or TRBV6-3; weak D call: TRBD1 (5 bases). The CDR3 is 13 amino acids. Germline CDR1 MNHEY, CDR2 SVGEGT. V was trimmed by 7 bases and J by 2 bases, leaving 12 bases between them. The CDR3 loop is CASTSTGTYEQYF. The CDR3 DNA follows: TGTGCCAGCACCTCAACAGGAACCTACGAGCAGTACTTC.

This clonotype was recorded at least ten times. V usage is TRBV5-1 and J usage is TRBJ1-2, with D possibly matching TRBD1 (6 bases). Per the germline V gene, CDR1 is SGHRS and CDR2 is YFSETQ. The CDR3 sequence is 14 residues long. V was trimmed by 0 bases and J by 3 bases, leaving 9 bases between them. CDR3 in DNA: TGCGCCAGCAGCTTGGAACCAGGGGACTATGGCTACACCTTC. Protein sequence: CASSLEPGDYGYTF.

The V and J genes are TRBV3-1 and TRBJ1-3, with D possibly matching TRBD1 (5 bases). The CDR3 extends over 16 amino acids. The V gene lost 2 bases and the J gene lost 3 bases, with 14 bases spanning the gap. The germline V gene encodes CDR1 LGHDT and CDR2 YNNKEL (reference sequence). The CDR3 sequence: CASSQPWQTVGNTIYF. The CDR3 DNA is TGTGCCAGCAGCCAACCTTGGCAGACAGTTGGAAACACCATATATTTT.

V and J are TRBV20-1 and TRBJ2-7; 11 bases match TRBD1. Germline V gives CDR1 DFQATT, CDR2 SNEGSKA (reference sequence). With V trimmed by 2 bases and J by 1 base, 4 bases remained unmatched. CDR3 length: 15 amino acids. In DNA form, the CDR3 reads TGCAGTGCTAGACATTGGGACAGGGGGTCCTACGAGCAGTACTTC. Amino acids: CSARHWDRGSYEQYF.

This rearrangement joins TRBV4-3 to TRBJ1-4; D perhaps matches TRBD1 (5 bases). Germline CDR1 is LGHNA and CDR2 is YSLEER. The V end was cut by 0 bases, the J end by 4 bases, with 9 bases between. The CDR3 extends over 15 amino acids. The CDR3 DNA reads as TGCGCCAGCAGCCAAGATGGGGGGGATAATGAAAAACTGTTTTTT. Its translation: CASSQDGGDNEKLFF.

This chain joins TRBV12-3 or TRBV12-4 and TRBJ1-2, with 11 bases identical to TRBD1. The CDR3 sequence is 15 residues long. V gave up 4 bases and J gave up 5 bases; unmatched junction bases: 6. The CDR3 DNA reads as TGTGCCAGCAGTTCCCGGACAGGGGGCGAATATGGCTACACCTTC. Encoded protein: CASSSRTGGEYGYTF.

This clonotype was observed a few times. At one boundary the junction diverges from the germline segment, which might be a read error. The DNA for the CDR3 is TGCAGTTCTAGAGTGAGGGCCTATGGCTACACCTTC. This translates into CSSRVRAYGYTF. The chain uses TRBV20-1 and TRBJ1-2; D is uncertain. The CDR3 covers 12 residues. Germline V gene data show CDR1 as DFQATT and CDR2 as SNEGSKA (reference sequence).

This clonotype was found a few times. The chain's CDR3 is CASSSNLGGAEQYF. The DNA of the CDR3 is TGTGCCAGCAGTTCCAATCTCGGCGGGGCCGAGCAGTACTTC. V and J are TRBV12-3 or TRBV12-4 and TRBJ2-1; D might be TRBD2 (6 bases). The end of the DNA aligns better with TRBJ2-7, so the J call may be wrong. The CDR3 is 14 amino acids.

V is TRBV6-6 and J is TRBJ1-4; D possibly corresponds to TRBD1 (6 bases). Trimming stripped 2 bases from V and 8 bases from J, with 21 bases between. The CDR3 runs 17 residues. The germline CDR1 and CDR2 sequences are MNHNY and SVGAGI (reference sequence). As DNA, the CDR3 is TGTGCCAGCAGTTACGCTTCGAGGGGGGGGGCCAGGGAAAAACTGTTTTTT. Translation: CASSYASRGGAREKLFF.

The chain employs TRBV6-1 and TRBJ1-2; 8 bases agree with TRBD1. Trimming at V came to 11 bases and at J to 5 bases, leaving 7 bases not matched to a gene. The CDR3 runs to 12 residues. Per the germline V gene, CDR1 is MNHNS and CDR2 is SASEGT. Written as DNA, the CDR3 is TGTGCCGGAAGGACAGGGAGGTATGGCTACACCTTC. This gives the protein CAGRTGRYGYTF.

CDR3 sequence reads: CASSRTSAGDTQYF. The CDR3 DNA is TGTGCCAGCAGTAGGACTAGTGCGGGAGATACGCAGTATTTT. The gene calls are TRBV12-3 or TRBV12-4 and TRBJ2-3; TRBD2 matches 7 bases. V was clipped by 5 bases and J by 5 bases; unmatched bases: 7. This CDR3 contains 14 residues.

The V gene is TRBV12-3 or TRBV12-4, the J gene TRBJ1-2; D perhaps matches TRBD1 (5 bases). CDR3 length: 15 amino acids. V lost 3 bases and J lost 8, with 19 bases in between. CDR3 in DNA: TGTGCCAGCAGTTTGCGGGGGTTCGCGAGAGGAGGCTACACCTTC. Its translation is CASSLRGFARGGYTF.

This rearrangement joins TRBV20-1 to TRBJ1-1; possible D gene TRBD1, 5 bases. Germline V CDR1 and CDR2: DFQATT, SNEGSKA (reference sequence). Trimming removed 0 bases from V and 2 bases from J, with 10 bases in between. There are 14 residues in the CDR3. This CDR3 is CSARDWRTNTEAFF. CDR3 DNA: TGCAGTGCTAGAGATTGGAGGACAAACACTGAAGCTTTCTTT.

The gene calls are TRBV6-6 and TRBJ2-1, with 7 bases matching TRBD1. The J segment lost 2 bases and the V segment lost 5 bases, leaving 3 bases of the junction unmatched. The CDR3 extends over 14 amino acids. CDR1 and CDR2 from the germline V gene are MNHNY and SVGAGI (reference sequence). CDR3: CASSGGQTYNEQFF. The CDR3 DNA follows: TGTGCCAGCAGTGGGGGACAGACCTACAATGAGCAGTTCTTC.

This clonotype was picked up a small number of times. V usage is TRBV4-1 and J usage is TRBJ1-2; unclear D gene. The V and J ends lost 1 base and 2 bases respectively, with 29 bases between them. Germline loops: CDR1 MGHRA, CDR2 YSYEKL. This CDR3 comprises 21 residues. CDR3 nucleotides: TGCGCCAGCAGCCAAGTTACAACGGCAGAACCTCTTCATCCCCCGAACTATGGCTACACCTTC. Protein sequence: CASSQVTTAEPLHPPNYGYTF.

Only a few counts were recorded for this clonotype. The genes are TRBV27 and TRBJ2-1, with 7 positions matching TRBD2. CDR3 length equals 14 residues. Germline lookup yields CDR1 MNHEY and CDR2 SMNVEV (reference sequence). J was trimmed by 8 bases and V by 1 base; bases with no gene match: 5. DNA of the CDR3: TGTGCCAGCAGTTTATTGGGAGGGATCCATGAGCAGTTCTTC. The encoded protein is CASSLLGGIHEQFF.

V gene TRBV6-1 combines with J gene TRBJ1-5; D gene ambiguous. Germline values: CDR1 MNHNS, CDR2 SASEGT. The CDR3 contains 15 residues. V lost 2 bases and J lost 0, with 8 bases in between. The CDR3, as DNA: TGTGCCAGCAGTGAACAGAGTTATAGCAATCAGCCCCAGCATTTT. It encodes CASSEQSYSNQPQHF.

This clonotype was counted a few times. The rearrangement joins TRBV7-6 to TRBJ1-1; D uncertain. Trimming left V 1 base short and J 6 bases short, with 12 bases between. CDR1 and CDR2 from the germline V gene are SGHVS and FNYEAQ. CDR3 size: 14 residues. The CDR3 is CASSLGIRISEAFF. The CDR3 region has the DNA TGTGCCAGCAGCTTAGGCATCAGAATCTCTGAAGCTTTCTTT.

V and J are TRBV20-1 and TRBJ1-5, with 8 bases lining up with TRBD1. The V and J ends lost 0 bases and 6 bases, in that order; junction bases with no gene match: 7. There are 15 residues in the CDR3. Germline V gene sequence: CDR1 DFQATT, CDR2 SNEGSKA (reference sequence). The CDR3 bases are TGCAGTGCTAGAGATAGGCACAGGGGGTCTCAGCCCCAGCATTTT. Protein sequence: CSARDRHRGSQPQHF.

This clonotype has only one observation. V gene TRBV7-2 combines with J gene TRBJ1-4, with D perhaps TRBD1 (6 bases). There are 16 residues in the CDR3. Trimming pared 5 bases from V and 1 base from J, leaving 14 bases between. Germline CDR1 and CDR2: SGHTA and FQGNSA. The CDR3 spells CASSPRRGRTNEKLFF. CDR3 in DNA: TGTGCCAGCAGCCCCCGCAGGGGACGAACTAATGAAAAACTGTTTTTT.

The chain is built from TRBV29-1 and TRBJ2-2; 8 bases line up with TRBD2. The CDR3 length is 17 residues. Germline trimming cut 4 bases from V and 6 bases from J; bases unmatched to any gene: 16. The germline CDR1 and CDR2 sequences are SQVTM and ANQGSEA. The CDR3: CSVASGGPPSSAGELFF. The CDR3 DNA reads TGCAGCGTTGCGTCGGGGGGGCCCCCATCTTCGGCCGGGGAGCTGTTTTTT.

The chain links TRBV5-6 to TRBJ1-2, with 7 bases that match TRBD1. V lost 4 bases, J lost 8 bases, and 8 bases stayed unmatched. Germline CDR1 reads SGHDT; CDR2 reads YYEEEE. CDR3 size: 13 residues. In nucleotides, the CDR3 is TGTGCCAGCAGCCGAACAGGGGTGGAAGGCTACACCTTC. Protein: CASSRTGVEGYTF.